The rows below give T cell receptor beta chains drawn from one sample of a study of T cell responses to AZD1222 COVID-19 vaccine. Only in-frame clones appear in the TCRdb table, and some are missing; sequencing was by immunoSEQ multiplex PCR. The table records about 160,000 clones, 89% of them present only once. The sample was peripheral blood, taken on day 0 of AZD1222 vaccination. The receptors come from an adult in good health. Both conserved end residues are part of each CDR3. D genes are given only for firm matches. Where a row states a size, it is once, few, many or the class of an expanded clone; other rows omit it.

v_gene	abundance	j_gene	d_gene	CDR3aa	CDR3nt
TRBV4-3	-	TRBJ2-2	TRBD2	CASSPRLAGGPGTGELFF	TGCGCCAGCAGCCCCAGACTAGCGGGAGGGCCGGGCACCGGGGAGCTGTTTTTT
TRBV6-5	-	TRBJ1-1	-	CASSPRLNTEAFF	TGTGCCAGCAGTCCCAGATTGAACACTGAAGCTTTCTTT
TRBV4-2	-	TRBJ2-2	TRBD2	CASSLTSGRATGELFF	TGTGCCAGCAGCCTTACTAGCGGGAGGGCAACCGGGGAGCTGTTTTTT
TRBV5-4	-	TRBJ1-1	TRBD1	CASSTPGQGSTEAFF	TGTGCCAGCAGCACGCCGGGACAGGGTAGCACTGAAGCTTTCTTT
TRBV27	-	TRBJ1-6	TRBD1	CAGRTGVGNSPLHF	TGTGCCGGCCGGACAGGGGTTGGAAATTCACCCCTCCACTTT
TRBV30	-	TRBJ1-5	-	CAWSVPDQPQHF	TGTGCCTGGAGTGTACCGGATCAGCCCCAGCATTTT
TRBV30	-	TRBJ2-5	-	CAWSFGSQETQYF	TGTGCCTGGAGTTTCGGAAGCCAAGAGACCCAGTACTTC
TRBV5-1	-	TRBJ1-1	-	CASSPSNPDTEAFF	TGCGCCAGCAGTCCTTCGAATCCGGACACTGAAGCTTTCTTT
TRBV6-5	-	TRBJ1-1	TRBD1	CASSYVQGDRGTEAFF	TGTGCCAGCAGTTATGTCCAAGGAGACAGGGGCACTGAAGCTTTCTTT
TRBV7-2	-	TRBJ1-5	-	CASSLDGGAGQPQHF	TGTGCCAGCAGCTTAGATGGAGGGGCGGGACAGCCCCAGCATTTT
TRBV19	-	TRBJ1-5	TRBD1	CATMDRAYSNQPQHF	TGTGCCACCATGGACAGGGCTTATAGCAATCAGCCCCAGCATTTT
TRBV7-9	-	TRBJ2-7	-	CASSHRQTETYEQYF	TGTGCCAGCAGCCACCGACAGACGGAAACCTACGAGCAGTACTTC
TRBV28	-	TRBJ2-7	-	CASTSGTRDPYF	TGTGCCAGCACCTCCGGGACAAGGGATCCGTACTTC
TRBV11-3	few	TRBJ2-1	-	CASSSLAIIHEQFF	TGTGCCAGCAGCTCATTAGCCATAATTCATGAGCAGTTCTTC
TRBV28	-	TRBJ2-3	TRBD2	CASRQGLVANTQYF	TGTGCCAGCAGACAGGGACTAGTAGCGAATACGCAGTATTTT
TRBV27	-	TRBJ2-5	-	CASSLRVGETQYF	TGTGCCAGCAGTTTACGTGTGGGAGAGACCCAGTACTTC
TRBV4-3	-	TRBJ2-1	-	CASSQERYNEQFF	TGCGCCAGCAGCCAAGAGAGGTACAATGAGCAGTTCTTC
TRBV5-5	-	TRBJ1-4	-	CASSLMGAGEKLFF	TGTGCCAGCAGCTTGATGGGGGCAGGTGAAAAACTGTTTTTT
TRBV3-1/TRBV3-2	-	TRBJ1-5	TRBD1	CASSQWDRRNQPQHF	TGTGCCAGCAGCCAATGGGACAGGAGGAATCAGCCCCAGCATTTT
TRBV19	once	TRBJ2-7	-	CASSSGLTYEQYF	TGTGCCAGTAGTTCTGGGTTAACCTACGAGCAGTACTTC
TRBV7-6	once	TRBJ2-7	-	CASSLGNNNYEQYF	TGTGCCAGCAGCTTGGGGAACAACAACTACGAGCAGTACTTC
TRBV20-1	-	TRBJ2-7	TRBD1	CSASNLRQGMYEQYF	TGCAGTGCTAGTAACCTAAGACAGGGGATGTACGAGCAGTACTTC
TRBV20-1	-	TRBJ1-2	TRBD1	CSATGGVGYTF	TGCAGTGCTACAGGGGGGGTCGGCTACACCTTC
TRBV5-6	-	TRBJ1-5	-	CASSLLAGVDQPQHF	TGTGCCAGCAGCTTGTTGGCAGGGGTGGATCAGCCCCAGCATTTT
TRBV24-1	once	TRBJ1-5	-	CATSDSSFSGNQPQHF	TGTGCCACCAGTGATAGCAGCTTCAGCGGCAATCAGCCCCAGCATTTT
TRBV2	-	TRBJ1-1	-	CASSGPSRDLEAFF	TGTGCCAGCAGTGGACCCTCGAGGGATCTCGAAGCTTTCTTT
TRBV5-1	-	TRBJ2-7	-	CASSLVPGTYEQYF	TGCGCCAGCAGCTTGGTTCCGGGGACCTACGAGCAGTACTTC
TRBV5-1	-	TRBJ2-7	-	CASSPGAGNYEQYF	TGCGCCAGCAGCCCAGGGGCAGGGAACTACGAGCAGTACTTC
TRBV4-2	-	TRBJ1-1	TRBD1	CASSRGTGGTEAFF	TGTGCCAGCAGCCGAGGGACAGGGGGCACTGAAGCTTTCTTT
TRBV11-3	-	TRBJ1-2	TRBD1	CASSLDAGGNYGYTF	TGTGCCAGCAGCTTAGATGCAGGGGGGAACTATGGCTACACCTTC
TRBV11-3	-	TRBJ1-1	-	CASRKTLATEAFF	TGTGCCAGCAGAAAAACTCTGGCCACTGAAGCTTTCTTT
TRBV2	once	TRBJ2-3	-	CASTPGTMSTDTQYF	TGTGCCAGCACTCCCGGGACAATGAGCACAGATACGCAGTATTTT
TRBV30	once	TRBJ2-6	-	CAWKSGANVLTF	TGTGCCTGGAAGTCTGGGGCCAACGTCCTGACTTTC
TRBV10-2	-	TRBJ2-7	-	CASSERGYEQYF	TGCGCCAGCAGTGAGAGGGGATACGAGCAGTACTTC
TRBV19	-	TRBJ2-2	-	CASSIDRITGELFF	TGTGCCAGTAGTATTGACAGAATCACCGGGGAGCTGTTTTTT
TRBV29-1	-	TRBJ1-4	-	CSALWTEKLFF	TGCAGCGCCCTATGGACTGAAAAACTGTTTTTT
TRBV7-9	-	TRBJ2-7	TRBD1	CASSRKGQGHEQYF	TGTGCCAGCAGCCGAAAGGGACAGGGCCACGAGCAGTACTTC
TRBV28	-	TRBJ1-2	TRBD1	CASRKGAKYGYTF	TGTGCCAGCAGGAAGGGGGCGAAGTATGGCTACACCTTC
TRBV6-5	-	TRBJ2-2	-	CASSYEGGPTGELFF	TGTGCCAGCAGTTACGAGGGAGGCCCCACCGGGGAGCTGTTTTTT
TRBV6-6	-	TRBJ2-1	TRBD2	CASQGNLAGRNEQFF	TGTGCCAGCCAAGGTAACCTAGCGGGCCGGAATGAGCAGTTCTTC
TRBV28	once	TRBJ1-5	-	CASSLGAGRGQPQHF	TGTGCCAGCAGTTTAGGGGCGGGGAGAGGTCAGCCCCAGCATTTT
TRBV9	once	TRBJ1-4	-	CASSVEPRSNEKLFF	TGTGCCAGCAGCGTAGAACCCAGGTCTAATGAAAAACTGTTTTTT
TRBV28	-	TRBJ1-4	-	CASCFGANEKLFF	TGTGCCAGCTGCTTTGGGGCGAATGAAAAACTGTTTTTT
TRBV14	-	TRBJ1-3	-	CASSHLPSGISGNTIYF	TGTGCCAGCAGCCACTTACCTTCGGGGATCTCTGGAAACACCATATATTTT
TRBV28	-	TRBJ2-3	-	CASIYSGGGADTQYF	TGTGCCAGCATTTATAGCGGAGGGGGGGCGGATACGCAGTATTTT
TRBV6-1	-	TRBJ2-7	TRBD2	CASSEGFWTSGRVGRGEQYF	TGTGCCAGCAGTGAAGGATTTTGGACTAGCGGGAGGGTAGGGCGAGGCGAGCAGTACTTC
TRBV6-1	-	TRBJ2-3	TRBD1	CASSTGGTDTQYF	TGTGCCAGCAGTACAGGGGGCACAGATACGCAGTATTTT
TRBV7-9	-	TRBJ1-4	-	CASSSTGTVNEKLFF	TGTGCCAGCAGCTCCACCGGGACCGTTAATGAAAAACTGTTTTTT
TRBV5-4	once	TRBJ1-1	-	CASSRPLNTEAFF	TGTGCCAGCAGCAGGCCGTTGAACACTGAAGCTTTCTTT
TRBV15	-	TRBJ2-7	TRBD2	CATSRDPGTSGGTYEQYF	TGTGCCACCAGCAGAGATCCAGGGACTAGCGGGGGAACCTACGAGCAGTACTTC
TRBV6-2/TRBV6-3	-	TRBJ2-7	TRBD2	CASSFGTSGNQYF	TGTGCCAGCAGTTTCGGGACTAGCGGGAATCAGTACTTC
TRBV28	few	TRBJ2-2	TRBD2	CASSMTSGYTGELFF	TGTGCCAGCAGTATGACTAGCGGATACACCGGGGAGCTGTTTTTT
TRBV7-2	-	TRBJ2-1	TRBD1	CASSLEFGSRQGAYNEQFF	TGTGCCAGCAGCTTAGAATTTGGTAGTCGACAGGGGGCCTACAATGAGCAGTTCTTC
TRBV3-1/TRBV3-2	-	TRBJ1-1	-	CASMGVGGNTEAFF	TGTGCCAGCATGGGGGTGGGAGGGAACACTGAAGCTTTCTTT
TRBV28	-	TRBJ2-7	TRBD1	CASSSPQGSGNEQYF	TGTGCCAGCAGTTCGCCACAGGGGTCAGGGAACGAGCAGTACTTC
TRBV28	-	TRBJ2-7	-	CASSLNPPSFEQYF	TGTGCCAGCAGTTTAAACCCACCTAGTTTCGAGCAGTACTTC
TRBV9	-	TRBJ2-2	-	CASSVVTGELFF	TGTGCCAGCAGCGTAGTAACCGGGGAGCTGTTTTTT
TRBV7-9	-	TRBJ1-5	TRBD1	CASSSGTGASQPQHF	TGTGCCAGCAGCTCCGGGACAGGGGCTAGCCAGCCCCAGCATTTT
TRBV7-9	-	TRBJ1-5	-	CASSSGAYQPQHF	TGTGCCAGCAGCTCCGGGGCATATCAGCCCCAGCATTTT